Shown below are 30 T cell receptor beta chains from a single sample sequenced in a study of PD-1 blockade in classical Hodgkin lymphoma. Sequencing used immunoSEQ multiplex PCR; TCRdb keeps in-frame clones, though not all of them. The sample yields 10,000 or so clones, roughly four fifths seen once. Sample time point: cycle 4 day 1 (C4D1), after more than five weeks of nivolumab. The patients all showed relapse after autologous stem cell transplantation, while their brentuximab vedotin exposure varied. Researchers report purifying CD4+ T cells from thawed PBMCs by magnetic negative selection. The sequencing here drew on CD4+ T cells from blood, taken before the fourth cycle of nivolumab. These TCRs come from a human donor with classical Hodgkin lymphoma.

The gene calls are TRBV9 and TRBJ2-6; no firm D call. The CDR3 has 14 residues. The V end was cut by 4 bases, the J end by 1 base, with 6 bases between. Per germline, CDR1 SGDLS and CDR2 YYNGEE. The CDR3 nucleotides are TGTGCCAGCAGCCCCAGATCTGGGGCCAACGTCCTGACTTTC. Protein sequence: CASSPRSGANVLTF.

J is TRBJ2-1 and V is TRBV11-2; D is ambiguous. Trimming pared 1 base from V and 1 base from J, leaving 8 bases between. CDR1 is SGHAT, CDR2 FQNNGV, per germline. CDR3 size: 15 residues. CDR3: CASSLGSESYNEQFF. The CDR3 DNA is TGTGCCAGCAGCTTAGGGTCGGAATCCTACAATGAGCAGTTCTTC.

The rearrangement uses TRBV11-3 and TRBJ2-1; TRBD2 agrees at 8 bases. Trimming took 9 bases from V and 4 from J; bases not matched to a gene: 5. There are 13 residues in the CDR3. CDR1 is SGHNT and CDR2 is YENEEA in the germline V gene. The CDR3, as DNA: TGTGCCAGTAGTAGCGGGAAATACAATGAGCAGTTCTTC. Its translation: CASSSGKYNEQFF.

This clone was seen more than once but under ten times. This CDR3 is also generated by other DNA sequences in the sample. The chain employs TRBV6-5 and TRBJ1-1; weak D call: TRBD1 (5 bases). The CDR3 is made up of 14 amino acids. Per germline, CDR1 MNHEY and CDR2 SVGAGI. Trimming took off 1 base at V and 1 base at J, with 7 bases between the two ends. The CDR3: CASSYLQGNTEAFF. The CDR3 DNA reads TGTGCCAGCAGTTACTTGCAGGGGAACACTGAAGCTTTCTTT.

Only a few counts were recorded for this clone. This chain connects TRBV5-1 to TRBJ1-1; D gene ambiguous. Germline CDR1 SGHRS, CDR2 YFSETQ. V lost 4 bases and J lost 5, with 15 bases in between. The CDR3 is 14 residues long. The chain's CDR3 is CASSLRPGETEAFF. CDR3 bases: TGCGCCAGCAGCCTCCGACCCGGGGAAACTGAAGCTTTCTTT.

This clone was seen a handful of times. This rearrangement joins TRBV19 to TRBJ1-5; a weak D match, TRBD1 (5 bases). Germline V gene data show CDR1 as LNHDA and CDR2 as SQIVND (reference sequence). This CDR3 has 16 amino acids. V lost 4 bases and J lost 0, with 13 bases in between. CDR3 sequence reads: CASSTYGTVSNQPQHF. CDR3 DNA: TGTGCCAGTAGTACCTACGGGACGGTTAGCAATCAGCCCCAGCATTTT.

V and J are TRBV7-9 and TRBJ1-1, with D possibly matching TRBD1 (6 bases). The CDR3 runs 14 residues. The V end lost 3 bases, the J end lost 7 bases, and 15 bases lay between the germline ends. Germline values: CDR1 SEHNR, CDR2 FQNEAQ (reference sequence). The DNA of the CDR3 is TGTGCCAGCAGCTTGGGTTCGGGACAACATGAAGCTTTCTTT. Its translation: CASSLGSGQHEAFF.

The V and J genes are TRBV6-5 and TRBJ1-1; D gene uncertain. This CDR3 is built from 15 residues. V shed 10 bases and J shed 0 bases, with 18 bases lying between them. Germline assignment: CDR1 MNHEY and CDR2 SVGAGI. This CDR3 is CATRYSTSMNTEAFF. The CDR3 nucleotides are TGTGCCACCAGGTACAGTACTTCCATGAACACTGAAGCTTTCTTT.

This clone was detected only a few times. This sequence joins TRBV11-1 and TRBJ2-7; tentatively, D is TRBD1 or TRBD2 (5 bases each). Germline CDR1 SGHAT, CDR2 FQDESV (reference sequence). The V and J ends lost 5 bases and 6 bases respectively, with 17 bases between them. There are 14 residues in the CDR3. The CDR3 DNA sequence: TGTGCCAGCAGCCCCTCCGGGACGAGAGGCGAGCAGTACTTC. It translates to CASSPSGTRGEQYF.

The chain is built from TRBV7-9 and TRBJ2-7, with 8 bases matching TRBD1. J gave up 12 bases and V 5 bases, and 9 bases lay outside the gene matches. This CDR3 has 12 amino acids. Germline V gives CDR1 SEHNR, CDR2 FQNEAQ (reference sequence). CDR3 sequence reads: CASSTGTGGGYF. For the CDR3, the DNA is TGTGCCAGCAGCACCGGGACAGGTGGTGGGTACTTC.

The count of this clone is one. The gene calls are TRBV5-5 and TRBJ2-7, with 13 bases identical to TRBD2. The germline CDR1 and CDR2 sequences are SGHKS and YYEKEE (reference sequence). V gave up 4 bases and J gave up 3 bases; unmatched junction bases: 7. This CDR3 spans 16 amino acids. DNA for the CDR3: TGTGCCAGCAGCACAGGACTAGCGGGAGTATACTACGAGCAGTACTTC. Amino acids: CASSTGLAGVYYEQYF.

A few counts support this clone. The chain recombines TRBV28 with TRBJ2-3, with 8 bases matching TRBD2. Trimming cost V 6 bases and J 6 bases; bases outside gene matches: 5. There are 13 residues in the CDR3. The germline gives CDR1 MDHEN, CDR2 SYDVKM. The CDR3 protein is CASSGRALDTQYF. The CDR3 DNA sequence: TGTGCCAGCAGCGGGAGGGCCTTGGATACGCAGTATTTT.

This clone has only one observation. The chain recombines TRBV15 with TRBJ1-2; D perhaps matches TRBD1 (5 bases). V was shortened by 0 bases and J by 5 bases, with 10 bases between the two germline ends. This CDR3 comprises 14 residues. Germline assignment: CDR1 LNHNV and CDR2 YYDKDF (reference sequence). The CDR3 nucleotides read TGTGCCACCAGCAGAGAGGACACCCCTTATGGCTACACCTTC. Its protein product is CATSREDTPYGYTF. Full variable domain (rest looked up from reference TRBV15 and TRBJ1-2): DAMVIQNPRYQVTQFGKPVTLSCSQTLNHNVMYWYQQKSSQAPKLLFHYYDKDFNNEADTPDNFQSRRPNTSFCFLDIRSPGLGDTAMYLCATSREDTPYGYTFGSGTRLTVV.

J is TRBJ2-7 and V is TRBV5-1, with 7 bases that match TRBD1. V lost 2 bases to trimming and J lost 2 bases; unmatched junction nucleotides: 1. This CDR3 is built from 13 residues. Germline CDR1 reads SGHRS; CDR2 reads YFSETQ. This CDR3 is CASSFDRAYEQYF. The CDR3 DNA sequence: TGCGCCAGCAGCTTCGACAGGGCCTACGAGCAGTACTTC.

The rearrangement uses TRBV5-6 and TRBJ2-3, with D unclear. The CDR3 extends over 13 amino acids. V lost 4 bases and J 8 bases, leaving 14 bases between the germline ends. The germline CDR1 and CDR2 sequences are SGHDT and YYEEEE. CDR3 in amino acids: CASSPAVSATQYF. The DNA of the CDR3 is TGTGCCAGCAGCCCCGCAGTGTCAGCTACGCAGTATTTT. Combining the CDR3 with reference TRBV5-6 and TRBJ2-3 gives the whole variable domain DAGVTQSPTHLIKTRGQQVTLRCSPKSGHDTVSWYQQALGQGPQFIFQYYEEEERQRGNFPDRFSGHQFPNYSSELNVNALLLGDSALYLCASSPAVSATQYFGPGTRLTVL.

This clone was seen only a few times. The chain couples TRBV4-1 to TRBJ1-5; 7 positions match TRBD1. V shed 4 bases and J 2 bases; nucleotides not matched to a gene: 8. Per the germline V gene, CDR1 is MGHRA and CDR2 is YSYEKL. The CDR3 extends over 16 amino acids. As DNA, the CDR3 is TGCGCCAGCAGCCTTGAGAGGACAGGTGGCAATCAGCCCCAGCATTTT. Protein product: CASSLERTGGNQPQHF.

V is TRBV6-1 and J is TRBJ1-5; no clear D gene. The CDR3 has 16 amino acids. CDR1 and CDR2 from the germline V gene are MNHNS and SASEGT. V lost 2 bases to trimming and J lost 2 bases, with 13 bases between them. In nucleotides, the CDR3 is TGTGCCAGCAGTGAACCGGGGATTCTTGGCAATCAGCCCCAGCATTTT. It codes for CASSEPGILGNQPQHF.

In DNA, the CDR3 is TGCGCCAGCAGCTTGCAGGGGCCTGTGGGGGACCTCTATGGCTACACCTTC. This encodes CASSLQGPVGDLYGYTF. J is TRBJ1-2 and V is TRBV5-1; a possible D gene is TRBD1 (6 bases). Per germline, CDR1 SGHRS and CDR2 YFSETQ. Trimming took off 1 base at V and 4 bases at J, with 20 bases between the two ends. CDR3 length: 17 residues.

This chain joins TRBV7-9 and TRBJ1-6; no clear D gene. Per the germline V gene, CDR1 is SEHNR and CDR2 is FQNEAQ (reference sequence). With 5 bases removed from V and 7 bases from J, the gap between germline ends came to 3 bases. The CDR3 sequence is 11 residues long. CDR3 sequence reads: CASSINSPLHF. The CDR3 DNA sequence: TGTGCCAGCAGCATCAATTCACCCCTCCACTTT.

CDR3 sequence (DNA): TGCGCCAGCAGCCCCGACAGGGGGCTAACAGATACGCAGTATTTT. Protein sequence: CASSPDRGLTDTQYF. This chain joins TRBV5-1 and TRBJ2-3, with TRBD1 matching over 10 bases. V shed 4 bases and J 3 bases; nucleotides not matched to a gene: 5. The CDR3 contains 15 residues. The germline CDR1 and CDR2 sequences are SGHRS and YFSETQ.

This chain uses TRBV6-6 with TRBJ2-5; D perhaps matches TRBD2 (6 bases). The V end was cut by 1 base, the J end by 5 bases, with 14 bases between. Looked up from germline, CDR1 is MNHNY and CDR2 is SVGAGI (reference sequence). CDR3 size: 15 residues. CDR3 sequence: CASSYLSGVGETQYF. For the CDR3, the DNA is TGTGCCAGCAGTTACTTATCGGGGGTGGGGGAGACCCAGTACTTC.

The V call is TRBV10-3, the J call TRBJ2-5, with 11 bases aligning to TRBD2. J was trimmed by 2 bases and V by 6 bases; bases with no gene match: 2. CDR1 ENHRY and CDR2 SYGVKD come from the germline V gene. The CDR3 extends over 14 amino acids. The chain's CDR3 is CAIRGLAAQETQYF. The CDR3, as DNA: TGTGCCATCAGGGGACTAGCGGCACAAGAGACCCAGTACTTC.

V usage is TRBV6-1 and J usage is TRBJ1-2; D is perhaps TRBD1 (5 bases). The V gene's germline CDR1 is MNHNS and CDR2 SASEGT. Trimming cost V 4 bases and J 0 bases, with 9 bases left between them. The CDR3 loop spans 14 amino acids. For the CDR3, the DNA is TGTGCCAGCAGTGGACAGTCTTCTAACTATGGCTACACCTTC. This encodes CASSGQSSNYGYTF.

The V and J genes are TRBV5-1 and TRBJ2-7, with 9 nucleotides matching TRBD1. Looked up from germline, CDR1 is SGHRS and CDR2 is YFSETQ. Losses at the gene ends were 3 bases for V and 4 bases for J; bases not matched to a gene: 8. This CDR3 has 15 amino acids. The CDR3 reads CASSSAGTGFYEQYF. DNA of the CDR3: TGCGCCAGCAGCTCAGCCGGGACAGGGTTTTACGAGCAGTACTTC.

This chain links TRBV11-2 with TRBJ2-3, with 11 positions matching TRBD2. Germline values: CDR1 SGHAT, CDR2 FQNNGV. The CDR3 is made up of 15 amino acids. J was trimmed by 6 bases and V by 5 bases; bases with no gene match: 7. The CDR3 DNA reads TGTGCCAGCAGCCGCGGGACTAGCGGTGGGGATACGCAGTATTTT. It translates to CASSRGTSGGDTQYF.

The CDR3 DNA sequence: TGTGCCATCGCTGGGACTAGCGGCATTGACCAGTTCTTC. Protein: CAIAGTSGIDQFF. The chain is built from TRBV10-3 and TRBJ2-1, with 11 nucleotides matching TRBD2. Germline trimming cut 8 bases from V and 13 bases from J; bases unmatched to any gene: 10. Germline V CDR1 and CDR2: ENHRY, SYGVKD. The CDR3 has 13 residues.

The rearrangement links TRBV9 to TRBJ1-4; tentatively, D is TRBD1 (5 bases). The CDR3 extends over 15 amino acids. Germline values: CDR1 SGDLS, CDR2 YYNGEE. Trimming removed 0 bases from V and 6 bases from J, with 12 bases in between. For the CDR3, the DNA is TGTGCCAGCAGCGTAGGTCCTGGGGGGGATGAAAAACTGTTTTTT. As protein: CASSVGPGGDEKLFF.

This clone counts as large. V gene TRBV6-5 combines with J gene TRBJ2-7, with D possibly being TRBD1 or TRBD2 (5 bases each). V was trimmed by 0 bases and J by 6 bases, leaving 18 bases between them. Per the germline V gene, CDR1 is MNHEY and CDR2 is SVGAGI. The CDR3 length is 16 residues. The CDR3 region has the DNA TGTGCCAGCAGTTACTCGAGGGGCGGCTCACGGGTCGAGCAGTACTTC. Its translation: CASSYSRGGSRVEQYF.

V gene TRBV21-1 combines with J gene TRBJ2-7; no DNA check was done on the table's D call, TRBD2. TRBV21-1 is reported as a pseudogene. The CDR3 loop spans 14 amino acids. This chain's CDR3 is CASSKGGAGDEQYF. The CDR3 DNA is TGTGCCAGCAGCAAGGGGGGGGCTGGGGACGAGCAGTACTTC.

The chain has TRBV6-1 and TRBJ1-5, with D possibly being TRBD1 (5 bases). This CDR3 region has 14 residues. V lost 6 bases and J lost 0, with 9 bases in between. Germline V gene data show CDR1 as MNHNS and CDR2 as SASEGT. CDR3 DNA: TGTGCCAGCAGAGGGGACCCTAGCAATCAGCCCCAGCATTTT. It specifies CASRGDPSNQPQHF.